The clone carrying this TCR beta chain was seen more than once but under ten times. PCR involved 60 Vbeta and 13 Jbeta primers. Assay: immunoSEQ multiplex PCR; the TCRdb copy retains only in-frame clones and omits some. Of 150,000 to 200,000 clones in the sample, approximately 71% are singletons; the top ten hold 1.4% to 1.5%. These data belong to a study of cytomegalovirus exposure and HLA in healthy donors. The germline CDR1 and CDR2 sequences are KGHSH and LQKENI. V lost 3 bases to trimming and J lost 0 bases; unmatched junction nucleotides: 8. This CDR3 is 18 amino acids long. The specimen sequenced was PBMCs. The chain is built from TRBV18 and TRBJ2-1, with 10 positions matching TRBD2. This receptor was obtained from a man aged 45-65 years in good health and CMV-seronegative. DNA of the CDR3: TGTGCCAGCTCACCGGCGGGACTAGCGCTTTCCTCCTACAATGAGCAGTTCTTC. Translated: CASSPAGLALSSYNEQFF.